A single sample is the source of the 9 T cell receptor beta chains below, sequenced in a study of blood T cell repertoires in COVID-19 (dated by TCRdb to about 2020). The receptor library was made with the immunoSEQ multiplex PCR assay. The immuneACCESS repertoire file appears here via TCRdb, limited to in-frame rearrangements. These files lack a portion of the clones; in checked studies, under half of the deficit traces to unresolved V genes, and the cause of the others is not known. Counted in this sample were approximately 270,000 clones; 80% to 90% of them appeared once. The ten largest account for about 4.1% of the sample. The sequenced material came from PBMCs or T cells enriched from blood (not recorded which). The receptors were sampled from a woman aged 25 to 39 who had recovered from COVID-19.

The chain recombines TRBV18 with TRBJ2-3; 9 bases match TRBD1. J was trimmed by 5 bases and V by 4 bases; bases with no gene match: 4. Germline V lookup: CDR1 KGHSH, CDR2 LQKENI. The CDR3 loop spans 14 amino acids. CDR3 nucleotide sequence: TGTGCCAGCTCACTCGGGACAGGGAGAGATACGCAGTATTTT. Protein sequence: CASSLGTGRDTQYF.

The chain is built from TRBV7-6 and TRBJ2-5; D is uncertain. The CDR3 contains 12 residues. Germline V gives CDR1 SGHVS, CDR2 FNYEAQ. V lost 0 bases and J 4 bases, leaving 3 bases between the germline ends. The DNA of the CDR3 is TGTGCCAGCAGCTTAGCCCGAGAGACCCAGTACTTC. This codes for CASSLARETQYF.

The gene calls are TRBV6-5 and TRBJ2-7; D gene uncertain. Trimming cost V 6 bases and J 5 bases, with 11 bases left between them. This CDR3 has 12 residues. CDR1 is MNHEY and CDR2 is SVGAGI in the germline V gene. CDR3 amino acids: CASSRNMDEQYF. In DNA form, the CDR3 reads TGTGCCAGCAGCCGCAACATGGACGAGCAGTACTTC.

This chain links TRBV19 with TRBJ1-1; D uncertain. Germline assignment: CDR1 LNHDA and CDR2 SQIVND (reference sequence). Trimming left V 6 bases short and J 4 bases short, with 18 bases between. The CDR3 covers 15 residues. The DNA for the CDR3 is TGTGCCAGTAGGATCCGGGGTAGGTTAGGCACTGAAGCTTTCTTT. Amino acid sequence: CASRIRGRLGTEAFF. Variable domain in full (rest from reference TRBV19 and TRBJ1-1): DGGITQSPKYLFRKEGQNVTLSCEQNLNHDAMYWYRQDPGQGLRLIYYSQIVNDFQKGDIAEGYSVSREKKESFPLTVTSAQKNPTAFYLCASRIRGRLGTEAFFGQGTRLTVV.

This chain uses TRBV7-2 with TRBJ2-2, with D unclear. The germline gives CDR1 SGHTA, CDR2 FQGNSA. The CDR3 spans 13 residues. Trimming removed 5 bases from V and 7 bases from J, with 11 bases in between. CDR3 sequence: CASSTRSGGELFF. The CDR3 DNA reads TGTGCCAGCAGCACCAGGTCAGGCGGGGAGCTGTTTTTT.

The rearrangement links TRBV19 to TRBJ2-5; 9 positions match TRBD2. Per germline, CDR1 LNHDA and CDR2 SQIVND (reference sequence). Losses at the gene ends were 5 bases for V and 5 bases for J; bases not matched to a gene: 9. CDR3 length equals 15 residues. The CDR3 region has the DNA TGTGCCAGTAGTCCGCGCGGGAGGGCCGGTGAGACCCAGTACTTC. This gives the protein CASSPRGRAGETQYF.

The chain links TRBV11-3 to TRBJ2-2; no firm D call. Per the germline V gene, CDR1 is SGHNT and CDR2 is YENEEA. V gave up 5 bases and J gave up 4 bases, with 8 bases separating them. The CDR3 totals 13 residues. For the CDR3, the DNA is TGTGCCAGCAGCCTTTACAGCACCGGGGAGCTGTTTTTT. Translated: CASSLYSTGELFF.

The rearrangement uses TRBV5-1 and TRBJ1-5; the match to TRBD1 covers 7 bases. CDR1 and CDR2 (germline): SGHRS, YFSETQ. This CDR3 comprises 14 residues. After removal of 4 bases from V and 9 bases from J, the junction contained 10 bases not matched to a gene. DNA for the CDR3: TGCGCCAGCAGCGAAGGGACAGCCGATAGGCCCCAGCATTTT. Its translation: CASSEGTADRPQHF.

There are a few counts of this clone. The V gene is TRBV27, the J gene TRBJ1-1, with D maybe TRBD1 (5 bases). The V end was cut by 2 bases, the J end by 11 bases, with 18 bases between. Germline-derived CDR1 and CDR2 are MNHEY and SMNVEV (reference sequence). This CDR3 has 14 residues. The CDR3 loop is CASSLRGTFVRAFF. The CDR3 DNA follows: TGTGCCAGCAGTTTAAGGGGTACATTTGTCCGGGCTTTCTTT.